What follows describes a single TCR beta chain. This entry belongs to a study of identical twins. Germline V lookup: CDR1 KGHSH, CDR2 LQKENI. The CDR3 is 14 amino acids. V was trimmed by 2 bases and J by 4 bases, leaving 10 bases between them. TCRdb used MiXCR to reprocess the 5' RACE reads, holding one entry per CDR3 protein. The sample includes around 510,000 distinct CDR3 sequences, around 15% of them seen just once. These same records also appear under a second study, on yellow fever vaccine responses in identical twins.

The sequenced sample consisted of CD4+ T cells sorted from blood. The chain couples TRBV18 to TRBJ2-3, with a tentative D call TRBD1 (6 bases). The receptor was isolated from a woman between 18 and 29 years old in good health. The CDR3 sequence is CASSPGRGSDTQYF. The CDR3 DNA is TGTGCCAGCTCACCAGGTAGGGGGTCAGATACGCAGTATTTT.